Sequencing of this T cell receptor beta chain was carried out in a study of cytomegalovirus exposure and HLA in healthy donors. Clones were read by immunoSEQ multiplex PCR, and TCRdb kept only the in-frame ones, dropping some. The sample lists under 200,000 clones; about 81% were seen once. Germline assignment: CDR1 SNHLY and CDR2 FYNNEI. The V gene lost 11 bases and the J gene lost 6 bases, with 12 bases spanning the gap. There are 11 residues in the CDR3. V and J are TRBV2 and TRBJ2-3, with a tentative D call TRBD2 (5 bases). Sequencing was performed on PBMCs. The TCR was taken from a woman in her twenties or thirties in good health and CMV-seronegative. This CDR3 reads CAVGVLDTQYF. DNA of the CDR3: TGTGCCGTGGGAGTGTTGGATACGCAGTATTTT.